This TCR beta chain was observed in a study of T cells in Graves' hyperthyroidism and ophthalmopathy. In germline, CDR1 is SGHDN, CDR2 FVKESK. The CDR3 extends over 15 amino acids. J lost 2 bases, V lost 6 bases, and 7 bases had no gene match. Amplification of TCR beta CDR3 regions used RNA as the template. First-round RT-PCR targeting the TCR CDR3 was performed with the HTBI primer set. TCRdb reprocessed the multiplex PCR reads with MiXCR, giving one entry per CDR3 protein. This sample carries 400,000 or so distinct CDR3 sequences, about 16% of them seen once, and the ten largest clones take under 25%.

V is TRBV14 and J is TRBJ2-7; 10 nucleotides line up with TRBD2. The sequence derives from a woman between 55 and 75 years old with Graves' ophthalmopathy. Sequencing was performed on blood. The CDR3 DNA is TGTGCCAGCAGTAAACTAGCGGGAAGCCCCTACGAGCAGTACTTC. This translates into CASSKLAGSPYEQYF.